A single sample is the source of the 28 T cell receptor beta chains below, sequenced in a study of blood T cells in healthy people across ages. Together with a sample-barcoded 5' primer, a J-beta primer mix was included in a second PCR lasting about 6 to 11 cycles. TCRdb fed the 5' RACE reads into MiXCR, producing one record per CDR3 protein. The sample records around 900,000 distinct CDR3 sequences, 45% to 60% being singletons. The sample was blood. These receptor sequences come from a woman aged 60-75 years in good health.

The DNA for the CDR3 is TGTGCCAGCGGCGAGCCCTCGGCCAGATCCTACGAGCAGTACTTC. It is translated as CASGEPSARSYEQYF. This chain joins TRBV28 and TRBJ2-7; D is unresolved. Germline-derived CDR1 and CDR2 are MDHEN and SYDVKM. Trimming stripped 8 bases from V and 1 base from J, with 18 bases between. CDR3 length equals 15 residues.

The V call is TRBV9, the J call TRBJ2-2, with 9 bases aligning to TRBD2. This CDR3 has 15 residues. Germline-derived CDR1 and CDR2 are SGDLS and YYNGEE. J lost 1 base, V lost 5 bases, and 3 bases had no gene match. CDR3 bases: TGTGCCAGCAGACGACTAGCGGTGAACACCGGGGAGCTGTTTTTT. Residues: CASRRLAVNTGELFF. Based on the CDR3 plus reference TRBV9 and TRBJ2-2, the full variable domain is DSGVTQTPKHLITATGQRVTLRCSPRSGDLSVYWYQQSLDQGLQFLIQYYNGEERAKGNILERFSAQQFPDLHSELNLSSLELGDSALYFCASRRLAVNTGELFFGEGSRLTVL.

The chain carries TRBV27 and TRBJ2-4; 10 positions agree with TRBD2. The J call could be wrong; TRBJ2-7 is a better fit for the DNA end. Germline V CDR1 and CDR2: MNHEY, SMNVEV (reference sequence). CDR3 length equals 15 residues. The CDR3 bases are TGTGCCAGCAGTTCGGCTAGCGGGGGACTCTACGAGCAGTACTTC. Translated: CASSSASGGLYEQYF.

The V and J genes are TRBV29-1 and TRBJ1-5; D is uncertain. This CDR3 region has 13 residues. The V gene lost 4 bases and the J gene lost 3 bases, with 10 bases spanning the gap. From germline, CDR1 is SQVTM and CDR2 ANQGSEA. The CDR3 sequence is CSVGWQPNQPQHF. The CDR3 DNA follows: TGCAGCGTTGGTTGGCAGCCCAATCAGCCCCAGCATTTT.

This clonotype was counted between two and nine times. This chain uses TRBV12-3 or TRBV12-4 with TRBJ1-2, with TRBD1 identical over 10 bases. V was clipped by 5 bases and J by 7 bases; unmatched bases: 13. The CDR3 is made up of 16 amino acids. For the CDR3, the DNA is TGTGCCAGCAGTCCCGGGACAGGGGCCCTAGGAGGTGGCTACACCTTC. It is translated as CASSPGTGALGGGYTF.

The chain uses TRBV29-1 and TRBJ2-3; D is undetermined. CDR1 SQVTM and CDR2 ANQGSEA come from the germline V gene. This CDR3 is 11 amino acids long. The V and J ends lost 4 bases and 3 bases respectively, with 5 bases between them. This CDR3 is CSVVRTDTQYF. In nucleotides, the CDR3 is TGCAGCGTTGTGCGAACAGATACGCAGTATTTT.

The table lists this clonotype with a few counts. A much larger clone is a single base away; this may be a read error. The V call is TRBV20-1, the J call TRBJ2-4; TRBD1 agrees at 11 bases. The closer fit of TRBJ2-7 to the DNA end suggests the J call may be wrong. The CDR3 sequence is 15 residues long. Per germline, CDR1 DFQATT and CDR2 SNEGSKA (reference sequence). Written as DNA, the CDR3 is TGCAGTACTAGAGATCCGGGACAGGGGGCCTACGAGCAGTACTTC. Protein sequence: CSTRDPGQGAYEQYF.

This chain uses TRBV5-1 with TRBJ2-3; 7 bases match TRBD2. Trimming removed 4 bases from V and 0 bases from J; junction bases left unmatched: 5. The CDR3 has 15 residues. In germline, CDR1 is SGHRS, CDR2 YFSETQ. The CDR3 loop reads CASSGRGSSTDTQYF. The CDR3 nucleotides are TGCGCCAGCAGCGGGAGGGGTTCCAGCACAGATACGCAGTATTTT.

As regards this clonotype: One end of the junction varies from germline; a read error may be responsible. The rearrangement joins TRBV29-1 to TRBJ1-2; D ambiguous. The CDR3 has 13 residues. The V gene's germline CDR1 is SQVTM and CDR2 ANQGSEA. Written as DNA, the CDR3 is TGCAGCGGTGAAGAAGGAGGGAACTATGGCTACACCTTC. Translating it yields CSGEEGGNYGYTF. The variable domain in full, with the rest retrieved from reference TRBV29-1 and TRBJ1-2, is SAVISQKPSRDICQRGTSLTIQCQVDSQVTMMFWYRQQPGQSLTLIATANQGSEATYESGFVIDKFPISRPNLTFSTLTVSNMSPEDSSIYLCSGEEGGNYGYTFGSGTRLTVV.

This clonotype has more than one count but fewer than ten. The CDR3 here is CASSLYYPAGASSNEKLFF. The CDR3 DNA reads TGTGCCAGCAGCTTATACTATCCGGCAGGGGCGAGTTCTAATGAAAAACTGTTTTTT. This sequence joins TRBV11-2 and TRBJ1-4; D is possibly TRBD1 (6 bases). CDR1 and CDR2 from the germline V gene are SGHAT and FQNNGV. V shed 2 bases and J shed 3 bases, with 22 bases lying between them. CDR3 length: 19 amino acids.

Only a few counts were recorded for this clonotype. The chain couples TRBV5-1 to TRBJ2-5, with 11 bases that match TRBD2. The J call may be incorrect, as the DNA end agrees better with TRBJ2-7. Germline V gene sequence: CDR1 SGHRS, CDR2 YFSETQ. The CDR3 runs to 14 residues. Written as DNA, the CDR3 is TGCGCCAGCCTTCCTACTAGCGGGAGTGACGAGCAGTACTTC. Its protein product is CASLPTSGSDEQYF.

In this sample, this clonotype turned up a few times. The CDR3 sequence is CASKTSGRETQYF. The CDR3 DNA is TGTGCCAGCAAGACTAGCGGGAGAGAGACCCAGTACTTC. The J gene is TRBJ2-5, the V gene TRBV6-5, with 12 bases matching TRBD2. This CDR3 contains 13 residues. Germline values: CDR1 MNHEY, CDR2 SVGAGI. V shed 7 bases and J 4 bases; nucleotides not matched to a gene: 1.

This clonotype was seen ten or more times. The chain links TRBV7-9 to TRBJ2-1; D possibly uses TRBD1 or TRBD2 (5 bases each). The CDR3 has 15 amino acids. Germline CDR1 is SEHNR and CDR2 is FQNEAQ (reference sequence). Trimming cost V 3 bases and J 1 base, with 10 bases left between them. CDR3: CASSLRGGSYNEQFF. CDR3 sequence (DNA): TGTGCCAGCAGCTTGAGGGGTGGGTCCTACAATGAGCAGTTCTTC.

This clonotype has a handful of counts. Just one base apart from a much larger clone, this may be a read error. V gene TRBV7-3 combines with J gene TRBJ2-1; D unclear. Trimming left V 5 bases short and J 6 bases short, with 14 bases between. Per germline, CDR1 SGHTA and CDR2 FQGTGA. CDR3 length: 14 residues. The CDR3: CASSPRAAPNEQFF. CDR3 DNA: TGTGCCAGCAGCCCTCGTGCTGCGCCCAATGAGCAGTTCTTC.

The V call is TRBV7-9, the J call TRBJ2-3; no clear D gene. Germline loops: CDR1 SEHNR, CDR2 FQNEAQ (reference sequence). The length of the CDR3 is 13 residues. Trimming took 10 bases from V and 3 from J, leaving 14 bases between them. This chain's CDR3 is CATLWGTTDTQYF. CDR3 DNA sequence: TGTGCCACTCTGTGGGGTACGACAGATACGCAGTATTTT. The full variable domain, in which reference TRBV7-9 and TRBJ2-3 provide the parts outside the CDR3, is DTGVSQNPRHKITKRGQNVTFRCDPISEHNRLYWYRQTLGQGPEFLTYFQNEAQLEKSRLLSDRFSAERPKGSFSTLEIQRTEQGDSAMYLCATLWGTTDTQYFGPGTRLTVL.

In its sample, this clonotype was seen a few times. The V gene is TRBV20-1, the J gene TRBJ2-7; TRBD2 matches 9 bases. The germline V gene encodes CDR1 DFQATT and CDR2 SNEGSKA (reference sequence). The CDR3 consists of 16 residues. Trimming cost V 3 bases and J 4 bases; bases outside gene matches: 13. The CDR3 here is CSASPSGRKGWYEQYF. In DNA, the CDR3 is TGCAGTGCTAGCCCAAGCGGGAGGAAAGGTTGGTACGAGCAGTACTTC.

The V and J genes are TRBV20-1 and TRBJ2-3; 8 bases map to TRBD2. V was clipped by 1 base and J by 3 bases; unmatched bases: 3. Per germline, CDR1 DFQATT and CDR2 SNEGSKA (reference sequence). There are 14 residues in the CDR3. This CDR3 reads CSARAAGETDTQYF. DNA of the CDR3: TGCAGTGCTAGAGCAGCGGGGGAGACAGATACGCAGTATTTT.

The chain employs TRBV7-9 and TRBJ2-7; 8 positions match TRBD2. The CDR3 is made up of 15 amino acids. CDR1 and CDR2 (germline): SEHNR, FQNEAQ (reference sequence). V lost 5 bases, J lost 2 bases, and 8 bases stayed unmatched. The CDR3 nucleotides are TGTGCCAGCAGCCCCCGGACTAGCCTACCCTACGAGCAGTACTTC. Translating it yields CASSPRTSLPYEQYF.

With regard to this clonotype: The junction does not match germline at one end; this may be a read error. This CDR3 is CHGTTGNEQYF. The CDR3 region has the DNA TGTCATGGGACGACGGGTAATGAGCAGTACTTC. The chain links TRBV20-1 to TRBJ2-5, with D perhaps being TRBD1 or TRBD2 (5 bases each). CDR1 is DFQATT, CDR2 SNEGSKA, per germline (reference sequence). CDR3 size: 11 residues.

The V gene is TRBV20-1, the J gene TRBJ1-5, with 12 bases matching TRBD1. There are 16 residues in the CDR3. V trimming: 6 bases; J trimming: 4 bases; junction bases outside the gene matches: 10. Per germline, CDR1 DFQATT and CDR2 SNEGSKA (reference sequence). The CDR3 nucleotides read TGCAGTGCCTCCACCGGGACAGGGGGCCCGAATCAGCCCCAGCATTTT. Its translation is CSASTGTGGPNQPQHF.

V is TRBV12-3 or TRBV12-4 and J is TRBJ2-3, with D maybe TRBD2 (5 bases). CDR3 length: 16 residues. V was pared by 0 bases and J by 2 bases, with 12 bases between. In nucleotides, the CDR3 is TGTGCCAGCAGTTTAGCGGGGAGACATCTCACAGATACGCAGTATTTT. Protein sequence: CASSLAGRHLTDTQYF.

V gene TRBV6-6 combines with J gene TRBJ2-1; TRBD2 matches at 12 bases. CDR3 length: 15 residues. Germline V gives CDR1 MNHNY, CDR2 SVGAGI (reference sequence). The V segment lost 2 bases and the J segment 7 bases; nucleotides outside the gene matches: 3. The CDR3 region is CASSYPSGRGNEQFF. The DNA of the CDR3 is TGTGCCAGCAGTTACCCTAGCGGGAGGGGGAATGAGCAGTTCTTC.

The CDR3 sequence is CAAGVMVAGELFF. In nucleotides, the CDR3 is TGTGCCGCCGGGGTGATGGTGGCCGGGGAGCTGTTTTTT. The chain uses TRBV12-3 or TRBV12-4 and TRBJ2-2, with D tentatively TRBD2 (5 bases). The CDR3 totals 13 residues. V lost 11 bases to trimming and J lost 6 bases, with 16 bases between them.

V and J are TRBV10-3 and TRBJ2-4; 8 nucleotides align to TRBD2. The CDR3 totals 13 residues. Losses at the gene ends were 9 bases for V and 13 bases for J; bases not matched to a gene: 14. Germline assignment: CDR1 ENHRY and CDR2 SYGVKD. The CDR3 is CAIFSGATYGQYF. The CDR3 DNA is TGTGCCATTTTTAGCGGGGCAACCTACGGGCAGTACTTC.

V and J are TRBV27 and TRBJ2-1; 12 bases map to TRBD2. The V and J ends lost 6 bases and 4 bases, in that order; junction bases with no gene match: 10. CDR3 length: 17 amino acids. Germline V gives CDR1 MNHEY, CDR2 SMNVEV (reference sequence). DNA for the CDR3: TGTGCCAGCAGCTCCCGGACTAGCGGGAAACTTTACAATGAGCAGTTCTTC. It codes for CASSSRTSGKLYNEQFF.

In its sample, this clonotype was seen once. The genes are TRBV29-1 and TRBJ2-7; possibly TRBD1 for D (6 bases). The assigned J gene may be wrong: the sequence end matches TRBJ2-5 better. In germline, CDR1 is SQVTM, CDR2 ANQGSEA. CDR3 length equals 13 residues. DNA of the CDR3: TGCAGCGTGGACAGAACGGGCAGTGAGACCCAGTACTTC. Protein: CSVDRTGSETQYF.

The V and J genes are TRBV7-8 and TRBJ2-1; 11 bases agree with TRBD2. This CDR3 has 15 amino acids. The germline V gene has CDR1 SGHVS and CDR2 FQNEAQ. After removal of 6 bases from V and 5 bases from J, the junction contained 6 bases not matched to a gene. In nucleotides, the CDR3 is TGTGCCAGCAGTCCACTAGCGGGAGCTGACAATGAGCAGTTCTTC. Translating it yields CASSPLAGADNEQFF. Full variable domain (remainder filled in from reference TRBV7-8 and TRBJ2-1): GAGVSQSPRYKVAKRGQDVALRCDPISGHVSLFWYQQALGQGPEFLTYFQNEAQLDKSGLPSDRFFAERPEGSVSTLKIQRTQQEDSAVYLCASSPLAGADNEQFFGPGTRLTVL.

The V call is TRBV7-2, the J call TRBJ1-4; no reliable D call. Trimming removed 3 bases at V and 3 bases at J, with 8 bases between. Germline V lookup: CDR1 SGHTA, CDR2 FQGNSA. CDR3 length: 14 amino acids. The CDR3 sequence is CASSLGFSNEKLFF. Written as DNA, the CDR3 is TGTGCCAGCAGCTTGGGGTTTTCTAATGAAAAACTGTTTTTT.